The next 27 T cell receptor beta chains were all read from a single sample in a study of CD8+ T cells in alopecia areata (dated by TCRdb to the late 2010s). Read against the paper, the sample's time point label means: roughly 24 weeks on oral tofacitinib. The treatment or condition label, as the study defines it: oral pan-JAK inhibitor, 5-10 mg twice daily. The library was generated by the immunoSEQ multiplex PCR assay. RNA was extracted from all samples and reverse transcribed into cDNA as template for TCR sequencing. Entries here come from immuneACCESS through TCRdb and include only in-frame sequences with V and J called. Some clones fail to appear in such tables; in the studies checked, an unresolved V gene covers under half of the shortfall, and the cause of the remainder is unknown. This sample is represented by 200,000 or so clones; more than 45% of them were singletons. The ten largest clones represent 5.5% of the sample.

Specimen: CD4+ T cells sorted from blood, collected at week 24, from a patient treated with tofacitinib. The source is a human donor with alopecia areata.

In its sample, this clone was seen a few times. The rearrangement uses TRBV9 and TRBJ1-2; TRBD1 might be the D (6 bases). V was pared by 6 bases and J by 8 bases, with 17 bases between. This CDR3 comprises 13 residues. Germline lookup yields CDR1 SGDLS and CDR2 YYNGEE. The CDR3 sequence: CASNRGQSDGYTF. The CDR3 bases are TGTGCCAGCAACCGAGGACAGTCGGACGGCTACACCTTC. Using reference TRBV9 and TRBJ1-2 for the parts outside the CDR3, the full variable domain is DSGVTQTPKHLITATGQRVTLRCSPRSGDLSVYWYQQSLDQGLQFLIQYYNGEERAKGNILERFSAQQFPDLHSELNLSSLELGDSALYFCASNRGQSDGYTFGSGTRLTVV.

This chain links TRBV30 with TRBJ2-5, with D possibly called TRBD1 or TRBD2 (5 bases each). The CDR3 has 13 residues. Germline V lookup: CDR1 GTSNPN, CDR2 SVGIG (reference sequence). V was cut by 3 bases and J by 1 base, with 9 bases left in between. CDR3 region: CAWRSGAQETQYF. In nucleotides, the CDR3 is TGTGCCTGGAGATCCGGGGCCCAAGAGACCCAGTACTTC. The complete variable domain, with remaining parts taken from reference TRBV30 and TRBJ2-5, reads SQTIHQWPATLVQPVGSPLSLECTVEGTSNPNLYWYRQAAGRGLQLLFYSVGIGQISSEVPQNLSASRPQDRQFILSSKKLLLSDSGFYLCAWRSGAQETQYFGPGTRLLVL.

This clone is medium-sized by share. The V and J genes are TRBV23-1 and TRBJ1-1; 7 bases align to TRBD1. TRBV23-1 is an ORF for which the function is uncertain. J lost 6 bases, V lost 0 bases, and 4 bases had no gene match. The CDR3 has 14 residues. The chain's CDR3 is CASSQSGRGPEAFF. CDR3 sequence (DNA): TGCGCCAGCAGTCAATCGGGGAGGGGGCCTGAAGCTTTCTTT.

The chain couples TRBV5-6 to TRBJ2-3, with D possibly matching TRBD2 (5 bases). Germline V lookup: CDR1 SGHDT, CDR2 YYEEEE. Trimming pared 5 bases from V and 4 bases from J, leaving 17 bases between. This CDR3 spans 15 amino acids. CDR3 region: CASSSRSRESDTQYF. The CDR3, as DNA: TGTGCCAGCAGTTCCCGATCTCGGGAATCAGATACGCAGTATTTT.

The chain is built from TRBV19 and TRBJ1-5, with 7 bases fitting TRBD1. The CDR3 has 15 amino acids. Per the germline V gene, CDR1 is LNHDA and CDR2 is SQIVND (reference sequence). With 6 bases clipped from V and 5 bases from J, the junction kept 10 bases outside the gene matches. CDR3 sequence: CASRRDRDGYQPQHF. The CDR3 DNA follows: TGTGCCAGTAGGAGAGACAGGGACGGCTATCAGCCCCAGCATTTT.

V usage is TRBV10-3 and J usage is TRBJ1-3; perhaps TRBD1 as D (6 bases). The V and J ends lost 3 bases and 2 bases respectively, with 14 bases between them. The CDR3 runs 16 residues. From germline, CDR1 is ENHRY and CDR2 SYGVKD. The CDR3 coding sequence is TGTGCCATCAGTGATTACAGGGCGCTAGCTGGAAACACCATATATTTT. Translating it yields CAISDYRALAGNTIYF.

This clone showed up just a few times. V usage is TRBV9 and J usage is TRBJ2-7; D gene uncertain. CDR1 and CDR2 (germline): SGDLS, YYNGEE. This CDR3 has 14 residues. Trimming stripped 3 bases from V and 3 bases from J, with 13 bases between. The CDR3 reads CASSARESFYEQYF. As DNA, the CDR3 is TGTGCCAGCAGCGCCCGTGAAAGTTTCTACGAGCAGTACTTC.

The chain combines TRBV5-1 with TRBJ1-1, with 9 bases fitting TRBD1. The length of the CDR3 is 12 residues. Germline assignment: CDR1 SGHRS and CDR2 YFSETQ. V lost 3 bases, J lost 7 bases, and 1 base stayed unmatched. DNA for the CDR3: TGCGCCAGCAGCTCGGGACAGGGTGAAGCTTTCTTT. It yields the protein CASSSGQGEAFF.

The table lists this clone with a few counts. CDR3 loop: CASSPGLNPTRNEQFF. Here the CDR3 DNA reads TGTGCCAGCAGTCCGGGACTGAACCCCACCCGGAATGAGCAGTTCTTC. The chain couples TRBV5-6 to TRBJ2-1; maybe TRBD2 (6 bases). Trimming took 5 bases from V and 7 from J, leaving 22 bases between them. This CDR3 comprises 16 residues. Germline V gene lookup returns CDR1 SGHDT and CDR2 YYEEEE.

The chain couples TRBV20-1 to TRBJ1-1, with D unclear. In germline, CDR1 is DFQATT, CDR2 SNEGSKA (reference sequence). The length of the CDR3 is 10 residues. Trimming removed 6 bases from V and 6 bases from J, with 8 bases in between. DNA for the CDR3: TGCAGTGCAGGGATCGCTGAAGCTTTCTTT. Encoded protein: CSAGIAEAFF.

The V gene is TRBV9, the J gene TRBJ1-6; 8 bases line up with TRBD1. The CDR3 consists of 15 residues. The ends lost 4 bases at V and 14 bases at J; junction bases unmatched: 14. Looked up from germline, CDR1 is SGDLS and CDR2 is YYNGEE. CDR3 amino acids: CASSFGQGSIQALHF. The CDR3 DNA reads TGTGCCAGCAGCTTCGGACAGGGATCGATTCAGGCCCTCCACTTT.

The chain is built from TRBV4-3 and TRBJ2-6; D is tentatively TRBD1 or TRBD2 (5 bases each). The CDR3 totals 17 residues. Germline V CDR1 and CDR2: LGHNA, YSLEER. Deletions cut 3 bases from V and 0 bases from J, with 12 bases between. CDR3 loop: CASSQGTESSGANVLTF. Written as DNA, the CDR3 is TGCGCCAGCAGCCAGGGGACGGAAAGCTCTGGGGCCAACGTCCTGACTTTC.

This clone was picked up a small number of times. CDR3 sequence (DNA): TGTGCCAGCAGCATGGGACCTTCGGGGGTGGCCTTCTTT. Amino acid sequence: CASSMGPSGVAFF. V gene TRBV7-8 combines with J gene TRBJ1-1; D might be TRBD1 (5 bases). V was trimmed by 5 bases and J by 14 bases, leaving 21 bases between them. Germline V gene data show CDR1 as SGHVS and CDR2 as FQNEAQ. The CDR3 sequence is 13 residues long.

This clone was counted between two and nine times. J is TRBJ2-4 and V is TRBV10-3; D remains ambiguous. CDR1 is ENHRY, CDR2 SYGVKD, per germline. The CDR3 is made up of 13 amino acids. The V end lost 8 bases, the J end lost 5 bases, and 13 bases lay between the germline ends. The CDR3 sequence: CAISPGRENIQYF. CDR3 nucleotide sequence: TGTGCCATCTCACCCGGCCGGGAAAACATTCAGTACTTC.

The CDR3 DNA follows: TGTGCCAGCAGCTTAGTAGCGGGGGGGCCCCGGGCCAAAAACATTCAGTACTTC. Translating gives CASSLVAGGPRAKNIQYF. The rearrangement uses TRBV7-2 and TRBJ2-4; 11 bases align to TRBD2. Germline trimming cut 1 base from V and 1 base from J; bases unmatched to any gene: 6. The CDR3 has 18 residues. Germline values: CDR1 SGHTA, CDR2 FQGNSA.

The chain joins TRBV25-1 to TRBJ1-2; 8 bases are a match to TRBD1. The germline gives CDR1 MGHDK, CDR2 SYGVNS. The CDR3 has 16 amino acids. After removal of 3 bases from V and 4 bases from J, the junction contained 10 bases not matched to a gene. The CDR3 region is CASSDHGQGAGYGYTF. For the CDR3, the DNA is TGTGCCAGCAGTGACCACGGACAGGGCGCGGGCTATGGCTACACCTTC.

This chain connects TRBV4-3 to TRBJ2-4, with a tentative D call TRBD2 (6 bases). CDR1 is LGHNA and CDR2 is YSLEER in the germline V gene. With 2 bases removed from V and 6 bases from J, the gap between germline ends came to 8 bases. CDR3 size: 13 residues. This CDR3 is CASSQPGVNIQYF. The CDR3 DNA reads TGCGCCAGCAGCCAACCGGGGGTAAACATTCAGTACTTC.

The chain links TRBV29-1 to TRBJ2-5; 8 nucleotides align to TRBD1. CDR3 length: 14 residues. Germline CDR1 SQVTM, CDR2 ANQGSEA. Unmatched junction bases numbered 9, after V lost 5 bases and J lost 4 bases. The CDR3 is CSVIVPDRGETQYF. DNA for the CDR3: TGCAGCGTTATCGTACCTGACAGGGGAGAGACCCAGTACTTC.

The chain carries TRBV4-1 and TRBJ2-7, with 9 bases identical to TRBD1. Germline CDR1 is MGHRA and CDR2 is YSYEKL. The CDR3 totals 14 residues. V lost 6 bases and J lost 0; bases outside the gene matches: 3. The DNA of the CDR3 is TGCGCCAGCAGGCCGACAGGGGGCTCCTACGAGCAGTACTTC. It is translated as CASRPTGGSYEQYF.

V gene TRBV30 combines with J gene TRBJ1-2; D may be TRBD1 (6 bases). The CDR3 consists of 13 residues. Germline-derived CDR1 and CDR2 are GTSNPN and SVGIG (reference sequence). With 0 bases removed from V and 8 bases from J, the gap between germline ends came to 13 bases. The CDR3, as DNA: TGTGCCTGGAGTGTACAGGCAGGGGTCGGCTACACCTTC. Protein product: CAWSVQAGVGYTF.

The CDR3 DNA follows: TGCGCCAGCACCCCGGGTCGAGGCAGCTTGAACACTGAAGCTTTCTTT. As protein: CASTPGRGSLNTEAFF. The chain has TRBV5-1 and TRBJ1-1, with D unresolved. Germline V gene sequence: CDR1 SGHRS, CDR2 YFSETQ. The V gene lost 6 bases and the J gene lost 0 bases, with 18 bases spanning the gap. The length of the CDR3 is 16 residues. The entire variable domain, with the rest obtained from reference TRBV5-1 and TRBJ1-1, is as follows: KAGVTQTPRYLIKTRGQQVTLSCSPISGHRSVSWYQQTPGQGLQFLFEYFSETQRNKGNFPGRFSGRQFSNSRSEMNVSTLELGDSALYLCASTPGRGSLNTEAFFGQGTRLTVV.

The CDR3 DNA follows: TGTGCCAGCAGTCCCGGGACTTTTGGAGAGACCCAGTACTTC. This gives the protein CASSPGTFGETQYF. The V and J genes are TRBV2 and TRBJ2-5, with D perhaps matching TRBD2 (6 bases). This CDR3 has 14 residues. Per germline, CDR1 SNHLY and CDR2 FYNNEI. Trimming removed 5 bases at V and 4 bases at J, with 14 bases between.

This clone was detected a few times. The same CDR3 arises from other DNA sequences in this sample as well. The rearrangement uses TRBV20-1 and TRBJ2-7; D is unresolved. Trimming shortened V by 4 bases and J by 4 bases, and 8 bases separated the two germline ends. The CDR3 length is 11 residues. From germline, CDR1 is DFQATT and CDR2 SNEGSKA (reference sequence). CDR3 protein: CSAKTEYEQYF. The CDR3 DNA follows: TGCAGTGCTAAGACTGAGTACGAGCAGTACTTC.

This chain joins TRBV2 and TRBJ1-1, with 7 bases identical to TRBD1. The germline V gene encodes CDR1 SNHLY and CDR2 FYNNEI. The CDR3 has 12 residues. Unmatched junction bases numbered 1, after V lost 6 bases and J lost 3 bases. The CDR3 sequence is CASRRGHTEAFF. DNA for the CDR3: TGTGCCAGCAGAAGGGGGCACACTGAAGCTTTCTTT. The full variable domain, with the rest looked up from reference TRBV2 and TRBJ1-1, is EPEVTQTPSHQVTQMGQEVILRCVPISNHLYFYWYRQILGQKVEFLVSFYNNEISEKSEIFDDQFSVERPDGSNFTLKIRSTKLEDSAMYFCASRRGHTEAFFGQGTRLTVV.

Only one count was recorded for this clone. The chain recombines TRBV5-1 with TRBJ2-5; perhaps D is TRBD1 or TRBD2 (5 bases each). The CDR3 is 13 amino acids. Trimming stripped 0 bases from V and 9 bases from J, with 12 bases between. Germline-derived CDR1 and CDR2 are SGHRS and YFSETQ. The CDR3, as DNA: TGCGCCAGCAGCTTGGCGGGGCTGAAGGCCCAGTACTTC. This sequence encodes CASSLAGLKAQYF.

The chain uses TRBV4-1 and TRBJ2-4; 11 nucleotides align to TRBD2. V lost 1 base, J lost 1 base, and 18 bases stayed unmatched. Germline loops: CDR1 MGHRA, CDR2 YSYEKL. This CDR3 has 22 residues. The DNA for the CDR3 is TGCGCCAGCAGCCAAGCTCAACAAATCACTAGCGGGGGCCGTGGGGCCAAAAACATTCAGTACTTC. Translating it yields CASSQAQQITSGGRGAKNIQYF.

The chain uses TRBV9 and TRBJ2-7; the D gene is possibly TRBD1 (7 bases). Germline-derived CDR1 and CDR2 are SGDLS and YYNGEE. The CDR3 runs 15 residues. V was shortened by 3 bases and J by 1 base, with 14 bases between the two germline ends. The DNA for the CDR3 is TGTGCCAGCAGCGCGAGCGCGGGACAGTCCTACGAGCAGTACTTC. Residues: CASSASAGQSYEQYF. The whole variable domain, filled in from reference TRBV9 and TRBJ2-7, reads DSGVTQTPKHLITATGQRVTLRCSPRSGDLSVYWYQQSLDQGLQFLIQYYNGEERAKGNILERFSAQQFPDLHSELNLSSLELGDSALYFCASSASAGQSYEQYFGPGTRLTVT.